The source of this T cell receptor beta chain is a study of T-cell reconstitution after alpha-beta-depleted transplantation in children. This clonotype has only a few counts. The V gene end was trimmed by 2 bases and the J gene end by 0 bases; junction bases not matched to a gene: 6. This CDR3 has 16 residues. Germline V gene sequence: CDR1 MGHRA, CDR2 YSYEKL. During its preparation, the TCRbeta library received unique molecular identifiers. TCRdb re-analysed the PCR reads in MiXCR, keeping a single row per CDR3 protein. The data contain about 540,000 distinct CDR3 sequences, about 18% of them seen just once; the ten biggest clones take up 2.5% to 3.5%.

The V call is TRBV4-1, the J call TRBJ2-7; 8 bases align to TRBD2. This clonotype originated in a human donor who donated a stem cell graft to a child with acute lymphoblastic leukemia. The sample in question was PBMCs from the stem cell graft donor, obtained from the stem cell graft. The CDR3, as DNA: TGCGCCAGCAGCCAAAATAGCGGGATCAGCTCCTACGAGCAGTACTTC. This translates into CASSQNSGISSYEQYF.